A selection of T cell receptor beta chains follows, all from one sample in a study of T cells in Graves' hyperthyroidism and ophthalmopathy. TCRdb passed the multiplex PCR reads through MiXCR, listing each CDR3 protein once. The sample yields 300,000 to 450,000 distinct CDR3 sequences, 13% to 15% seen once. Sequenced material: blood. These receptors originate from a woman aged 25-40 years with Graves' ophthalmopathy. Each CDR3 is given with its conserved first and last residue. D genes are given only for firm matches. Not every row has a clone size; where given, it reads once, few, many or a size class.

D gene	CDR3 length	J gene	V gene	clone size	CDR3 protein	CDR3 DNA
TRBD1	13	TRBJ1-1	TRBV29-1	many	CSPHEGQGLRAFF	TGCAGCCCCCATGAGGGACAGGGGTTGCGTGCTTTCTTT
-	12	TRBJ2-7	TRBV19	few	CATKGPQYEQYF	TGTGCCACTAAGGGGCCTCAATACGAGCAGTACTTC
-	13	TRBJ2-5	TRBV19	few	CASSIGGDETQYF	TGTGCCAGTAGTATAGGGGGGGATGAGACCCAGTACTTC
-	12	TRBJ1-1	TRBV29-1	-	CSVRFGNTEAFF	TGCAGCGTTCGGTTTGGGAACACTGAAGCTTTCTTT
TRBD1	13	TRBJ1-2	TRBV18	many	CAGSPDRDYGYTF	TGTGCCGGCTCACCAGACAGGGACTATGGCTACACCTTC
-	14	TRBJ2-3	TRBV12-3/TRBV12-4	many	CASSFGTRGVTQYF	TGTGCCAGCAGTTTCGGAACGCGGGGTGTTACGCAGTATTTT
-	16	TRBJ1-2	TRBV7-2	many	CASSSRTEIANYGYTF	TGTGCCAGCAGCTCCCGGACGGAGATAGCTAACTATGGCTACACCTTC
-	14	TRBJ1-4	TRBV7-2	many	CASSPGGLREKLFF	TGTGCCAGCAGCCCAGGAGGGTTACGGGAAAAACTGTTTTTT
-	15	TRBJ2-3	TRBV9	-	CASSVSPMGTDTQYF	TGTGCCAGCAGCGTATCGCCCATGGGGACAGATACGCAGTATTTT
TRBD2	15	TRBJ2-7	TRBV10-3	-	CATVRPGTTTLEQYF	TGTGCCACCGTGCGACCGGGGACTACTACACTCGAGCAGTACTTC
-	14	TRBJ1-6	TRBV27	few	CASSSIPENSPLHF	TGTGCCAGCAGTTCCATCCCGGAGAATTCACCCCTCCACTTT
TRBD1	14	TRBJ1-4	TRBV30	many	CAWRKTGVNEKLFF	TGTGCCTGGAGAAAGACAGGGGTTAATGAAAAACTGTTTTTT
-	15	TRBJ2-7	TRBV7-2	many	CASSSLGLGLYEQYF	TGTGCCAGCAGCTCCCTAGGATTAGGCCTATACGAGCAGTACTTC
TRBD2	18	TRBJ2-7	TRBV5-1	-	CASSYGASGGSLGYEQYF	TGCGCCAGCAGCTACGGGGCTAGCGGGGGTTCCCTCGGGTACGAGCAGTACTTC
-	17	TRBJ1-2	TRBV2	-	CASQNPNRPRGKHGYTF	TGTGCCAGCCAAAACCCCAACAGGCCCAGGGGTAAACATGGCTACACCTTC
-	15	TRBJ1-5	TRBV12-3/TRBV12-4	many	CASSFSRSSNQPQHF	TGTGCCAGCAGTTTTAGCCGCTCTAGCAATCAGCCCCAGCATTTT
-	13	TRBJ1-6	TRBV20-1	few	CSARGLENSPLHF	TGCAGTGCTAGAGGGCTGGAAAATTCACCCCTCCACTTT
TRBD2	15	TRBJ2-5	TRBV7-6	many	CASSPTGTRQETQYF	TGTGCCAGCAGCCCAACCGGGACTAGACAAGAGACCCAGTACTTC
TRBD1	15	TRBJ1-1	TRBV6-5	-	CASSYGRRQGDEAFF	TGTGCCAGCAGTTACGGCCGGCGACAGGGGGATGAAGCTTTCTTT
-	15	TRBJ1-2	TRBV2	many	CASSEALRQGDRYTF	TGTGCCAGCAGTGAAGCGCTTCGGCAGGGCGATCGCTACACCTTC
-	15	TRBJ1-2	TRBV2	-	CASSEGRQVSYGYTF	TGTGCCAGCAGCGAGGGCCGTCAAGTTAGCTATGGCTACACCTTC
-	13	TRBJ1-1	TRBV7-2	many	CASSLVSLTEAFF	TGTGCCAGCAGCTTAGTTAGTCTTACTGAAGCTTTCTTT
-	12	TRBJ2-1	TRBV27	many	CASSSNYNEQFF	TGTGCCAGCAGTTCTAACTACAATGAGCAGTTCTTC
-	13	TRBJ2-7	TRBV24-1	many	CATSDSHTYEQYF	TGTGCCACCAGTGATTCCCATACTTACGAGCAGTACTTC
TRBD1	14	TRBJ2-7	TRBV2	many	CASSGTGGPYEQYF	TGTGCCAGCAGTGGGACAGGGGGCCCCTACGAGCAGTACTTC
-	18	TRBJ1-5	TRBV28	many	CASSLDRITSYSNQPQHF	TGTGCCAGCAGTTTAGACAGGATCACCTCCTATAGCAATCAGCCCCAGCATTTT
-	19	TRBJ2-2	TRBV6-2/TRBV6-3	many	CASSYVAFGLHSNTGELFF	TGTGCCAGCAGTTATGTGGCATTTGGCCTTCATTCGAACACCGGGGAGCTGTTTTTT
-	14	TRBJ2-5	TRBV10-3	many	CAIRIEQGSETQYF	TGTGCCATCAGAATCGAACAGGGATCGGAGACCCAGTACTTC
-	13	TRBJ2-2	TRBV20-1	many	CSARELGTGELFF	TGCAGTGCTAGAGAGTTGGGCACCGGGGAGCTGTTTTTT
TRBD2	13	TRBJ2-7	TRBV20-1	-	CSAASGTTSDQYF	TGCAGTGCTGCTAGCGGGACGACCTCCGACCAGTACTTC
TRBD2	14	TRBJ2-5	TRBV5-1	many	CASSFSGGDETQYF	TGCGCCAGCAGCTTTAGCGGGGGGGACGAGACCCAGTACTTC
-	15	TRBJ2-5	TRBV11-2	many	CASSLGGTGKETQYF	TGTGCCAGCAGCTTAGGAGGAACAGGGAAAGAGACCCAGTACTTC
-	14	TRBJ1-2	TRBV18	many	CASSPPERLYGYTF	TGTGCCAGCTCACCACCTGAACGGCTCTATGGCTACACCTTC
-	14	TRBJ2-7	TRBV30	many	CASHQGGGSYEQYF	TGTGCCTCCCACCAGGGGGGGGGGTCCTACGAGCAGTACTTC
TRBD1	15	TRBJ2-5	TRBV20-1	many	CSAPQTGAAGETQYF	TGCAGTGCTCCCCAGACAGGGGCTGCGGGAGAGACCCAGTACTTC
-	13	TRBJ1-2	TRBV11-2	many	CASSLDYLYGYTF	TGTGCCAGCAGCTTAGATTACCTCTATGGCTACACCTTC
-	13	TRBJ1-2	TRBV28	many	CASSFVGFAGYTF	TGTGCCAGCAGTTTTGTGGGGTTTGCTGGCTACACCTTC
-	17	TRBJ2-6	TRBV12-3/TRBV12-4	many	CASSSDRRFSGANVLTF	TGTGCCAGCAGCTCAGACAGAAGATTCTCTGGGGCCAACGTCCTGACTTTC
-	17	TRBJ2-2	TRBV4-1	many	CASSQEGDGIHTGELFF	TGCGCCAGCAGCCAAGAGGGCGACGGGATCCACACCGGGGAGCTGTTTTTT
-	14	TRBJ2-5	TRBV6-1	many	CASRSDSFQETQYF	TGTGCCAGCAGATCGGACAGTTTCCAAGAGACCCAGTACTTC
-	13	TRBJ1-1	TRBV2	many	CASSEDPNTEAFF	TGTGCCAGCAGTGAAGATCCGAACACTGAAGCTTTCTTT
-	12	TRBJ1-1	TRBV27	many	CATKAGATEAFF	TGTGCCACCAAGGCAGGGGCTACTGAAGCTTTCTTT
-	14	TRBJ2-1	TRBV29-1	-	CSVESGLPYNEQFF	TGCAGCGTTGAATCGGGGTTACCCTACAATGAGCAGTTCTTC
TRBD2	16	TRBJ2-7	TRBV6-1	-	CASSGKGLARSYEQYF	TGTGCCAGCAGTGGAAAGGGACTAGCCCGCTCCTACGAGCAGTACTTC
-	11	TRBJ1-1	TRBV28	many	CASSFRVEAFF	TGTGCCAGCAGTTTCCGAGTTGAAGCTTTCTTT
TRBD1	18	TRBJ1-1	TRBV18	many	CASSLLGSGGSSDTEAFF	TGTGCCAGCTCACTGCTCGGGTCAGGGGGCTCGTCGGACACTGAAGCTTTCTTT
-	11	TRBJ2-2	TRBV29-1	-	CSVGVPGELFF	TGCAGCGTTGGGGTTCCCGGGGAGCTGTTTTTT
TRBD1	15	TRBJ2-1	TRBV6-1	many	CASRFGTGNYYEQFF	TGTGCCAGCAGGTTCGGGACAGGGAATTACTATGAGCAGTTCTTC